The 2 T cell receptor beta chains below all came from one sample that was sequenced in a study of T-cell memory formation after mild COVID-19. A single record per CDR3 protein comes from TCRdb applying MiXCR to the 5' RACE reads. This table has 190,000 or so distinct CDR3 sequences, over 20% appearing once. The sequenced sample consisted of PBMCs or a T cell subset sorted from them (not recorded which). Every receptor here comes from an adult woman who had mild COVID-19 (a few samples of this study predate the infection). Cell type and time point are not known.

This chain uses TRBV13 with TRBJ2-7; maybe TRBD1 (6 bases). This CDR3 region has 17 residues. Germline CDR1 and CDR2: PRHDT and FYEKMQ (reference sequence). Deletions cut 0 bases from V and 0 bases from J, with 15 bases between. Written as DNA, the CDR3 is TGTGCCAGCAGCTTAGGCCGGACAGCCCTAGACTCCTACGAGCAGTACTTC. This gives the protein CASSLGRTALDSYEQYF.

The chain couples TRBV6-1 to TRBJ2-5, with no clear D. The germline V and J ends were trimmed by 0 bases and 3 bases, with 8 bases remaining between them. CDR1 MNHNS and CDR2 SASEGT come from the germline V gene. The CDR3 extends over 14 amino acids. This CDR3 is CASSEAPAKETQYF. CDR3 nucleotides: TGTGCCAGCAGTGAAGCGCCCGCAAAAGAGACCCAGTACTTC.